What follows describes a single T cell receptor beta chain. The sample comes from a study of CD8 T cells in Susac syndrome. This CDR3 spans 16 amino acids. Germline-derived CDR1 and CDR2 are LGHNT and FRNRAP. The V gene end was trimmed by 1 base and the J gene end by 2 bases; junction bases not matched to a gene: 1. cDNA came from around 0.54 to 1 ug RNA primed by random hexamers. TCRdb re-called the immunoSEQ multiplex PCR reads through MiXCR, storing one row per CDR3 protein. The table lists roughly 89,000 distinct CDR3 sequences, about 96% of them singletons. Specimen: CD8+ T cells from PBMCs. V and J are TRBV12-5 and TRBJ2-6; 8 bases agree with TRBD1. The source is a human donor with Susac syndrome. The CDR3 DNA follows: TGTGCTAGTGGTTTGGGACAGGGGACTGGGGCCAACGTCCTGACTTTC. Its protein product is CASGLGQGTGANVLTF.